The clone carrying this T cell receptor beta chain was seen a few times. Its antigen remains unknown. The V and J ends lost 3 bases and 4 bases respectively, with 13 bases between them. The CDR3 has 14 residues. CDR1 is SGDLS, CDR2 YYNGEE, per germline. The sample's time point: patch test 3, about 24 weeks after DPC sensitization. Treatment: therapeutic diphenylcyclopropenone sensitization with weekly scalp DPC. These data are taken from a study of human T cells and chemical hapten exposure. TCRdb called the RACE reads again in MiXCR, with one record for every CDR3 protein. Of under 200,000 distinct CDR3 sequences in the sample, about a quarter were seen once. Study results and caveats: After DPC sensitization, TCRs above 1 in 1000 frequency showed no change.

Sequencing was performed on whole blood, taken in connection with sensitization to the hapten diphenylcyclopropenone (DPC). The TCR sequence derives from a woman between 18 and 29 years old with alopecia areata. Some clones in this sample may be carry-over from other donors' samples. The chain combines TRBV9 with TRBJ2-5; the D gene is possibly TRBD2 (5 bases). CDR3 in DNA: TGTGCCAGCAGCGGGGTCACTAGTGGAGAGACCCAGTACTTC. Translation: CASSGVTSGETQYF.